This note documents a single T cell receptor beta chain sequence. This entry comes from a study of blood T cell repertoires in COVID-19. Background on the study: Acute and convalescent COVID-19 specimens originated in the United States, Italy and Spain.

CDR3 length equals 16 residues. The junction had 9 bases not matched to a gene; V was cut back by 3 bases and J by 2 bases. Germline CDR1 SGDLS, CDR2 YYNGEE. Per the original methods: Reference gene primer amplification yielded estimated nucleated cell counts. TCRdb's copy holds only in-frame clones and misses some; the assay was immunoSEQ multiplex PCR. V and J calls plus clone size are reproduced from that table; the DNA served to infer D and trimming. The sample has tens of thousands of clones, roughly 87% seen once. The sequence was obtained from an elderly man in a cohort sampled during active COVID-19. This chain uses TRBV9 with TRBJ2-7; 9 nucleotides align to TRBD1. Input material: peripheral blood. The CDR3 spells CASSDALGTGTYEQYF. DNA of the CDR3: TGTGCCAGCAGCGATGCGCTCGGGACAGGGACCTACGAGCAGTACTTC.